The 2 T cell receptor beta chains listed next were all sequenced from one sample in a study of T cells in Graves' hyperthyroidism and ophthalmopathy. Amplification targeted TCR beta CDR3 regions from RNA transcripts. Using the HTBI primer set, a first-round RT-PCR was run on the TCR CDR3. TCRdb independently ran MiXCR on the multiplex PCR reads; one entry per CDR3 protein. The sample carries 550,000 to 700,000 distinct CDR3 sequences, around 46% recorded once. Material: peripheral blood or thyroid tissue (not recorded which). These receptors originate from an adult woman with Graves' disease, either hyperthyroidism or ophthalmopathy (not recorded which).

This clonotype showed up many times. The rearrangement joins TRBV12-3 or TRBV12-4 to TRBJ1-5, with D tentatively TRBD1 (6 bases). The CDR3 loop spans 14 amino acids. V was trimmed by 5 bases and J by 7 bases, leaving 15 bases between them. This CDR3 reads CASSPDRFRQPQHF. The DNA for the CDR3 is TGTGCCAGCAGTCCAGACAGGTTCAGACAGCCCCAGCATTTT.

This clonotype has a count of ten or more. The V gene is TRBV13, the J gene TRBJ1-1; D not certain. The V gene's germline CDR1 is PRHDT and CDR2 FYEKMQ (reference sequence). V dropped 1 base and J dropped 10 bases, with 10 bases sitting between them. CDR3 size: 12 residues. CDR3 nucleotides: TGTGCCAGCAGCTTAGTAGTGTCGGGAGCTTTCTTT. Translating gives CASSLVVSGAFF.